This is a list of T cell receptor beta chains from one sample in a study of cytomegalovirus exposure and HLA in healthy donors. TCRdb's table, derived via immunoSEQ multiplex PCR, lists solely in-frame clones and lacks some. The sample holds 140,000 to 150,000 clones; 75% are singletons and the top ten take over 6.5%. The sequencing sample was made of PBMCs. The receptors shown here come from a man aged 30-40 years in good health and CMV-seronegative. Each CDR3 is given with its conserved first and last residue. D genes are given only for firm matches. Clone size is shown for a subset of rows, as once, few, many or a class of expanded clone.

abundance	d_gene	v_gene	j_gene	CDR3aa	CDR3nt
NA	TRBD1	TRBV28	TRBJ1-2	CASTPTGNYGYTF	TGTGCCAGCACACCGACAGGGAACTATGGCTACACCTTC
NA	NA	TRBV11-3	TRBJ2-7	CASSQGGDSYEQYF	TGTGCCAGCAGTCAGGGAGGCGACTCCTACGAGCAGTACTTC
NA	TRBD1	TRBV4-1	TRBJ1-5	CASSQGQGGQPQHF	TGCGCCAGCAGCCAAGGACAGGGTGGTCAGCCCCAGCATTTT
NA	NA	TRBV6-5	TRBJ2-5	CASSYSRSTRETQYF	TGTGCCAGCAGTTACTCGAGGTCCACACGGGAGACCCAGTACTTC
NA	TRBD1	TRBV5-8	TRBJ2-7	CASSLFRGTYEQYF	TGTGCCAGCAGCTTGTTCAGGGGGACCTACGAGCAGTACTTC
few	NA	TRBV27	TRBJ2-3	CASPSTKNTQYF	TGTGCCAGCCCATCGACTAAGAATACGCAGTATTTT
NA	NA	TRBV6-5	TRBJ2-1	CASSRDIDDEQFF	TGTGCCAGCAGTAGGGACATCGATGATGAGCAGTTCTTC
NA	TRBD1	TRBV5-5	TRBJ1-1	CASSSGGTGGLLAEAFF	TGTGCCAGCAGCTCCGGCGGGACAGGGGGCTTATTGGCTGAAGCTTTCTTT
NA	TRBD2	TRBV9	TRBJ2-7	CASSVGGRDHEQYF	TGTGCCAGCAGCGTAGGTGGGAGGGACCACGAGCAGTACTTC
NA	NA	TRBV6-1	TRBJ2-6	CASSVGTLGANVLTF	TGTGCCAGCAGTGTCGGGACACTTGGGGCCAACGTCCTGACTTTC
NA	NA	TRBV2	TRBJ2-7	CASRFKQSSYEQYF	TGTGCCAGCAGGTTTAAACAGAGCTCCTACGAGCAGTACTTC
NA	NA	TRBV30	TRBJ2-7	CAWNTGFGLYEQYF	TGTGCCTGGAACACAGGGTTCGGGCTATACGAGCAGTACTTC
NA	NA	TRBV5-6	TRBJ1-2	CASSSTQAYGYTF	TGTGCCAGCAGCTCCACACAGGCTTATGGCTACACCTTC
once	TRBD1	TRBV18	TRBJ1-2	CASSPPGQGRYGYTF	TGTGCCAGCTCACCACCAGGACAGGGGCGCTATGGCTACACCTTC
few	NA	TRBV2	TRBJ1-4	CASGRARNEKLFF	TGTGCCAGCGGGCGAGCACGGAATGAAAAACTGTTTTTT
NA	NA	TRBV6-5	TRBJ2-5	CASSLGLGGLETQYF	TGTGCCAGCAGTTTAGGACTAGGGGGTTTAGAGACCCAGTACTTC
few	NA	TRBV20-1	TRBJ2-3	CSAIRGDTQYF	TGCAGTGCTATCAGGGGTGATACGCAGTATTTT
NA	NA	TRBV18	TRBJ1-2	CASSPLFYGYTF	TGTGCCAGCTCACCATTATTCTATGGCTACACCTTC
NA	TRBD2	TRBV29-1	TRBJ2-3	CSAHPPGLAGATDTQYF	TGCAGCGCCCATCCTCCGGGACTAGCGGGAGCCACAGATACGCAGTATTTT
few	NA	TRBV2	TRBJ2-1	CASRELSSYNEQFF	TGTGCCAGCAGAGAACTGAGCTCCTACAATGAGCAGTTCTTC
NA	NA	TRBV7-2	TRBJ1-4	CASSLSPVLSEKLFF	TGTGCCAGCAGCTTAAGTCCGGTATTAAGCGAAAAACTGTTTTTT
few	TRBD1	TRBV19	TRBJ1-5	CASSDRGRSNQPQHF	TGTGCCAGCTCGGACAGGGGTAGAAGCAATCAGCCCCAGCATTTT
NA	NA	TRBV4-1	TRBJ1-6	CASSQDVAGVHSPLHF	TGCGCCAGCAGCCAAGACGTCGCAGGGGTACATTCACCCCTCCACTTT
NA	TRBD1	TRBV7-3	TRBJ1-1	CASSLTPTGLGNTEAFF	TGTGCCAGCAGCTTAACTCCGACAGGGCTGGGGAACACTGAAGCTTTCTTT
NA	NA	TRBV28	TRBJ1-5	CASSSLWEGVRSNQPQHF	TGTGCCAGCAGTTCACTTTGGGAGGGTGTTAGGAGCAATCAGCCCCAGCATTTT
NA	TRBD2	TRBV4-1	TRBJ2-1	CASSRGLVRVGPYNEQFF	TGCGCCAGCAGCCGCGGACTAGTTCGTGTTGGACCCTACAATGAGCAGTTCTTC
NA	NA	TRBV19	TRBJ1-2	CASSIQGFGYGYTF	TGTGCCAGTAGTATACAGGGCTTCGGCTATGGCTACACCTTC
NA	TRBD2	TRBV10-3	TRBJ2-1	CATGTSGGATDEQFF	TGTGCCACCGGGACTAGCGGGGGGGCAACGGATGAGCAGTTCTTC
few	TRBD1	TRBV30	TRBJ1-5	CAWSRGPNQPQHF	TGTGCCTGGAGTAGGGGGCCTAATCAGCCCCAGCATTTT
NA	NA	TRBV7-2	TRBJ2-5	CASSPVGWAQETQYF	TGTGCCAGCAGCCCTGTGGGTTGGGCTCAAGAGACCCAGTACTTC
NA	TRBD1	TRBV28	TRBJ1-2	CASRRGQGEGYTF	TGTGCCAGCAGACGGGGACAGGGTGAAGGCTACACCTTC
NA	NA	TRBV6-6	TRBJ1-1	CASRVPGRLIEAFF	TGTGCCAGCAGGGTCCCTGGACGACTAATTGAAGCTTTCTTT
NA	NA	TRBV25-1	TRBJ1-1	CASSEWGGTEAFF	TGTGCCAGCAGTGAATGGGGAGGCACTGAAGCTTTCTTT